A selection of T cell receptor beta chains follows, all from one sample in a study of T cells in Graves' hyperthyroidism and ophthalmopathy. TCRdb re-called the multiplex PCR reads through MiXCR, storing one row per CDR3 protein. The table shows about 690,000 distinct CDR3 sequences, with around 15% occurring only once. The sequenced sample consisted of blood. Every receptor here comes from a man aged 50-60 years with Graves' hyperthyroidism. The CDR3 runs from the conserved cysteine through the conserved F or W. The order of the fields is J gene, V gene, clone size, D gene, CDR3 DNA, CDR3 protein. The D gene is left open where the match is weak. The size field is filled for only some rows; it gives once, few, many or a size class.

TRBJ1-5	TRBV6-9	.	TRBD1	TGTGCCAGCAGTTACCTCACGGACAGGGCTGACAATCAGCCCCAGCATTTT	CASSYLTDRADNQPQHF
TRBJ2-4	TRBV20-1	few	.	TGCAGTGCTAGAGAGGGGCCTTCTTACATTCAGTACTTC	CSAREGPSYIQYF
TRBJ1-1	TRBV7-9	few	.	TGTGCCAGCATACGTTATAGGGAGGGAGGCCGGACTGAAGCTTTCTTT	CASIRYREGGRTEAFF
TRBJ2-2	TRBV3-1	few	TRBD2	TGTGCCAGCAGCCAATTAGCGGGAGTCGGGGAGCTGTTTTTT	CASSQLAGVGELFF
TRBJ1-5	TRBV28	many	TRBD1	TGTGCCAGCAGTTTCGTACAGGGGGCGCGTCAGCCCCAGCATTTT	CASSFVQGARQPQHF
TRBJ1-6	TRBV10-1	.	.	TGCGCCAGCAGTGGGGCTCCCCATTCACCCCTCCACTTT	CASSGAPHSPLHF
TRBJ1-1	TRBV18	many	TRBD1	TGTGCCAGCTCACCACTAGACAGGGCGGCCACTGAAGCTTTCTTT	CASSPLDRAATEAFF
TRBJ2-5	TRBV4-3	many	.	TGCGCCAGCAGCCAAGAAACGGGGTGGGAGACCCAGTACTTC	CASSQETGWETQYF
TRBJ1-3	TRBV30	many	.	TGTGCCTGGAGGCCGGGTACCTCTGGAAACACCATATATTTT	CAWRPGTSGNTIYF
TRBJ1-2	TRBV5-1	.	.	TGCGCCAGCAGCTCTTCGACTTCTTGGGGCTACACCTTC	CASSSSTSWGYTF
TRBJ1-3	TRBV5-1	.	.	TGCGCCAGCAGCTCCGAAAGGTCTGGAAACACCATATATTTT	CASSSERSGNTIYF
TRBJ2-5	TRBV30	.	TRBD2	TGTGCCTGGAGTGTAGGGACTAGCTCCGAGACCCAGTACTTC	CAWSVGTSSETQYF
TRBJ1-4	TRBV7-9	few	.	TGTGCCAGCAGCCCTCGGTCAACTAATGAAAAACTGTTTTTT	CASSPRSTNEKLFF
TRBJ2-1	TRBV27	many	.	TGTGCCAGCAGGACCTACAATGAGCAGTTCTTC	CASRTYNEQFF
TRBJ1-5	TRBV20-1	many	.	TGCAGTGCTAGAGATGGAGTTCGTGGGCCCCAGCATTTT	CSARDGVRGPQHF
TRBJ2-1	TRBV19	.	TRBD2	TGTGCCAGTAGCTCTACTAGCGGGAGACTCAATGAGCAGTTCTTC	CASSSTSGRLNEQFF
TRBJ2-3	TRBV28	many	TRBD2	TGTGCCAGCACTTCTAGCGGGACCACAGATACGCAGTATTTT	CASTSSGTTDTQYF
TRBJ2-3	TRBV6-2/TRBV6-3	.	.	TGTGCCAGCAGTTACTCGTGGACGGAACACACAGATACGCAGTATTTT	CASSYSWTEHTDTQYF
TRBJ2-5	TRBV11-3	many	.	TGTGCCAGCAGCCCCGGGAATGGGGCGAGAGAGACCCAGTACTTC	CASSPGNGARETQYF
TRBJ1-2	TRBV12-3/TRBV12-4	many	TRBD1	TGTGCCAGCACCTCGGGACAGAACTATGGCTACACCTTC	CASTSGQNYGYTF
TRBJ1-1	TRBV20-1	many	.	TGCAGTGCCCCTCATGAGGTTGGACACACTGAAGCTTTCTTT	CSAPHEVGHTEAFF
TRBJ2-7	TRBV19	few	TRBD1	TGTGCCAGTAGTTACGACAGGGACCCAGCGTACGAGCAGTACTTC	CASSYDRDPAYEQYF
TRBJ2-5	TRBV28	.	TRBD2	TGTGCCAGTCTCCCCGGGACTAGCGGGAGTAACCAAGAGACCCAGTACTTC	CASLPGTSGSNQETQYF
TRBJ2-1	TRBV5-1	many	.	TGCGCCAGCAGCAAGGGACAAGGCGATGAGCAGTTCTTC	CASSKGQGDEQFF
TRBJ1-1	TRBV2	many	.	TGTGCCAGCAGTACGGGATTTCCGGTTGACACTGAAGCTTTCTTT	CASSTGFPVDTEAFF
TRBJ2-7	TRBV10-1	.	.	TGCGCCAGCAGTGAGTCGGGGCTGAATACCTACGAGCAGTACTTC	CASSESGLNTYEQYF
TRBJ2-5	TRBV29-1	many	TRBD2	TGCAGCGTCATCTTAGCGGGAGAGACCCAGTACTTC	CSVILAGETQYF
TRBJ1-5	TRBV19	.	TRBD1	TGTGCCAGTAGCCGGACAGGGGGCGACAATCAGCCCCAGCATTTT	CASSRTGGDNQPQHF
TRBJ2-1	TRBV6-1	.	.	TGTGCCAGCAGCCTACAGACTTTCAATGAGCAGTTCTTC	CASSLQTFNEQFF
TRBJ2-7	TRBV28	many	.	TGTGCCAGCAGTTTATGGGGGACAACTTACGAGCAGTACTTC	CASSLWGTTYEQYF
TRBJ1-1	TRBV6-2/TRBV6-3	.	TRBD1	TGTGCCAGCAGTTACGGTCCGGGACAGGGTATCACTGAAGCTTTCTTT	CASSYGPGQGITEAFF
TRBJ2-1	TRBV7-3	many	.	TGTGCCAGCAGTGACGAGGGGGTTGAGCAGTTCTTC	CASSDEGVEQFF
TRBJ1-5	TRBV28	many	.	TGTGCCAGCAGTTTTCTAACAGAGAATCAGCCCCAGCATTTT	CASSFLTENQPQHF
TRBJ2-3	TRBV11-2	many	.	TGTGCCAGCAGCGTTACGCAAACCGGGCAGTGGTATTTT	CASSVTQTGQWYF
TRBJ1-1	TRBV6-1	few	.	TGTGCCAGCAGTTCCCACAGCTACGAAGCTTTCTTT	CASSSHSYEAFF
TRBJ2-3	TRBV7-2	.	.	TGTGCCAGCAGCTTCGGACAATTTAGCACAGATACGCAGTATTTT	CASSFGQFSTDTQYF
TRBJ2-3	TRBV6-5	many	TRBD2	TGTGCCAGCAGTTACCACGCTAGCGGGAGGCCCCTCAGCACAGATACGCAGTATTTT	CASSYHASGRPLSTDTQYF
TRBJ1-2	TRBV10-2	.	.	TGCGCCAGCAGTAAGGACGGAGTCAACTATGGCTACACCTTC	CASSKDGVNYGYTF
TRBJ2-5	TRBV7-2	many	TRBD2	TGTGCCAGCAGTCCTAGCGGGGCACGAGAGACCCAGTACTTC	CASSPSGARETQYF
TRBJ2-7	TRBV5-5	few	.	TGTGCCAGCAGCTTGGGTGGTCGAGTGAGGGTCTACGAGCAGTACTTC	CASSLGGRVRVYEQYF
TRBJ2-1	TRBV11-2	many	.	TGTGCCAGCAGCTTAGCAGGGGCCGCGAATGAGCAGTTCTTC	CASSLAGAANEQFF
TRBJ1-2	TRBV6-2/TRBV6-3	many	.	TGTGCCAGCAGTTATCTGGGGACGACAAGACTCTATGGCTACACCTTC	CASSYLGTTRLYGYTF
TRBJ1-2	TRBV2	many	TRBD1	TGTGCCAGCAGGATTGGGACAGGGGAGGGCTACACCTTC	CASRIGTGEGYTF
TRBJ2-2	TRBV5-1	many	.	TGCGCCAGCAGCCCGGAGAACACCGGGGAGCTGTTTTTT	CASSPENTGELFF
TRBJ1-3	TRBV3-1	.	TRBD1	TGTGCCAGCAGCCAAGATCGGGACAGTGTGTCTACCATATATTTT	CASSQDRDSVSTIYF
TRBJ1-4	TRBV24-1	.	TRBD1	TGTGCCACCAGTGACTACAGGGGTCAAAAACTGTTTTTT	CATSDYRGQKLFF
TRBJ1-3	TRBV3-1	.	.	TGTGCCAGCAGCCAAGAAGTATCCTCTGGAAACACCATATACTTT	CASSQEVSSGNTIYF
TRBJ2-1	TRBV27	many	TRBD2	TGTGCCACAAAAGGGACTAGCGGGAGGTACTATGAGCAGTTCTTC	CATKGTSGRYYEQFF
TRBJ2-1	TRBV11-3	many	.	TGTGCCAGCAGCGGGTGGGACACCGAGCAGTTCTTC	CASSGWDTEQFF
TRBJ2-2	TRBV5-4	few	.	TGTGCCAGCAGCCGGGACGAAACCGGGGAGCTGTTTTTT	CASSRDETGELFF
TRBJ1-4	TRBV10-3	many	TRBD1	TGTGCCATCAGCGAGAACAGGGGCCTAACAACTAATGAAAAACTGTTTTTT	CAISENRGLTTNEKLFF
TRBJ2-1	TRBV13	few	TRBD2	TGTGCCAGCAGTTCAGGGGATAGCGGGAGAGGTGGGGTTTACAATGAGCAGTTCTTC	CASSSGDSGRGGVYNEQFF
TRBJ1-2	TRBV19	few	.	TGTGCCAGTAGTTACAGGGATCGTGGCTACACCTTC	CASSYRDRGYTF